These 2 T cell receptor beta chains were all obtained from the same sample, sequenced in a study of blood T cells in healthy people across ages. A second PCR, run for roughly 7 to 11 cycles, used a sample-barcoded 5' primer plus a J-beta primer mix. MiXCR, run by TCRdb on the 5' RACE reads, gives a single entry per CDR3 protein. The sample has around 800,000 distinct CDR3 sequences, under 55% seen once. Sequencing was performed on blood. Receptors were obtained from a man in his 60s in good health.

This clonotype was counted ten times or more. The CDR3 DNA is TGTGCCAGCAGTCCGGACAGGGTGGGGGAGCAGTACTTC. Protein product: CASSPDRVGEQYF. V gene TRBV12-3 or TRBV12-4 combines with J gene TRBJ2-7; 8 nucleotides agree with TRBD1. The CDR3 is made up of 13 amino acids. With 5 bases clipped from V and 7 bases from J, the junction kept 7 bases outside the gene matches.

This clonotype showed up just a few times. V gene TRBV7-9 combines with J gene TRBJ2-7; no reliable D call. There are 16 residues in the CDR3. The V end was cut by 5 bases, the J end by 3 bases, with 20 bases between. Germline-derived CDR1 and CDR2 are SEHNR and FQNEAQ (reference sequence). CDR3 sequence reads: CASSPMGSTKVYEQYF. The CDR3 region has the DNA TGTGCCAGCAGCCCTATGGGCTCAACGAAGGTCTACGAGCAGTACTTC.